One sample yielded the 30 T cell receptor beta chains listed below, sequenced in a study of human T cells and chemical hapten exposure. Time point denoted: patch test 3, about 24 weeks after DPC sensitization. Treatment given: therapeutic diphenylcyclopropenone sensitization with weekly scalp DPC. TCRdb reanalysed the RACE reads using MiXCR and keeps one entry per CDR3 protein. This repertoire shows around 200,000 distinct CDR3 sequences, 20% to 25% found once; its top ten account for 2% to 2.5%. The material sequenced was whole blood, taken in connection with sensitization to the hapten diphenylcyclopropenone (DPC). These receptors were collected from a woman aged 40 to 55 with alopecia areata. Some clones in this sample may be carry-over from other donors' samples.

A single count supports this clonotype. V gene TRBV28 combines with J gene TRBJ2-7; tentatively, D is TRBD2 (6 bases). The CDR3 length is 14 residues. Germline assignment: CDR1 MDHEN and CDR2 SYDVKM. Deletions cut 7 bases from V and 3 bases from J, with 16 bases between. This chain's CDR3 is CASKRPVSGYEQYF. CDR3 coding DNA: TGTGCCAGCAAGCGGCCCGTTAGCGGCTACGAGCAGTACTTC.

This chain uses TRBV29-1 with TRBJ1-2; D unresolved. Germline CDR1 SQVTM, CDR2 ANQGSEA. Trimming removed 4 bases from V and 4 bases from J, with 10 bases in between. CDR3 length: 12 residues. The CDR3 DNA sequence: TGCAGCGTTGCAAAGGACGGCTATGGCTACACCTTC. It encodes CSVAKDGYGYTF.

CDR3 loop: CASSLNRDTQYF. CDR3 DNA sequence: TGTGCCAGCAGTTTAAACCGTGATACGCAGTATTTT. V is TRBV12-3 or TRBV12-4 and J is TRBJ2-3; D is unresolved. V was shortened by 2 bases and J by 6 bases, with 6 bases between the two germline ends. The CDR3 covers 12 residues.

The chain joins TRBV28 to TRBJ2-1; 8 bases match TRBD2. CDR3 length: 19 residues. The germline CDR1 and CDR2 sequences are MDHEN and SYDVKM. The V and J ends lost 3 bases and 9 bases, in that order; junction bases with no gene match: 22. Written as DNA, the CDR3 is TGTGCCAGCAGTTTTAAATCCTCGTCAGCGGGAGTGCGATTTGGTGAGCAGTTCTTC. Protein sequence: CASSFKSSSAGVRFGEQFF.

The chain is built from TRBV7-9 and TRBJ2-1; tentative D call: TRBD1 (6 bases). The length of the CDR3 is 15 residues. CDR1 is SEHNR and CDR2 is FQNEAQ in the germline V gene (reference sequence). Trimming cost V 2 bases and J 11 bases, with 19 bases left between them. The DNA for the CDR3 is TGTGCCAGCAGCTTAACTACAGGGTCGGGCGTAAAGCAGTTCTTC. The encoded protein is CASSLTTGSGVKQFF.

This clonotype was observed once. The CDR3 spells CASSSDGTSYYEQYF. The DNA of the CDR3 is TGCGCCAGCAGCTCTGACGGGACTTCCTACTACGAGCAGTACTTC. V and J are TRBV5-1 and TRBJ2-7; D is possibly TRBD2 (6 bases). Germline CDR1 reads SGHRS; CDR2 reads YFSETQ. The V and J ends lost 3 bases and 3 bases respectively, with 16 bases between them. The CDR3 totals 15 residues.

The CDR3 loop reads CASSYEASYNSPLHF. CDR3 bases: TGTGCCAGCAGTTACGAGGCATCCTATAATTCACCCCTCCACTTT. The V and J genes are TRBV6-5 and TRBJ1-6; no reliable D call. The CDR3 is 15 amino acids. Trimming left V 2 bases short and J 1 base short, with 6 bases between. Germline V gene data show CDR1 as MNHEY and CDR2 as SVGAGI.

The J gene is TRBJ2-2, the V gene TRBV4-3; 13 nucleotides agree with TRBD2. The CDR3 covers 18 residues. Germline lookup yields CDR1 LGHNA and CDR2 YSLEER. Unmatched junction bases numbered 6, after V lost 0 bases and J lost 5 bases. The CDR3 nucleotides read TGCGCCAGCAGCCAAGATTTAGGACTAGCGGGAGTTACCGGGGAGCTGTTTTTT. Its translation is CASSQDLGLAGVTGELFF.

V usage is TRBV12-3 or TRBV12-4 and J usage is TRBJ2-1; 12 bases agree with TRBD2. V lost 2 bases and J lost 6; bases outside the gene matches: 2. The CDR3 is 15 amino acids. CDR3 residues: CASSLQGLAGNEQFF. The CDR3 region has the DNA TGTGCCAGCAGTTTACAGGGACTAGCGGGCAATGAGCAGTTCTTC.

This clonotype was seen only a few times. V is TRBV7-2 and J is TRBJ2-3; TRBD2 aligns across 7 bases. V lost 7 bases, J lost 1 base, and 8 bases stayed unmatched. The CDR3 spans 15 residues. Germline V gives CDR1 SGHTA, CDR2 FQGNSA. CDR3 bases: TGTGCCAGCATGGGCGGGGGATTAGGCACAGATACGCAGTATTTT. This translates into CASMGGGLGTDTQYF.

The chain employs TRBV6-2 or TRBV6-3 and TRBJ2-7; 10 nucleotides line up with TRBD2. The CDR3 is 14 amino acids. Trimming at V came to 7 bases and at J to 3 bases, leaving 6 bases not matched to a gene. Germline lookup yields CDR1 MNHEY and CDR2 SVGEGT. The CDR3 here is CASMLAGVIYEQYF. In nucleotides, the CDR3 is TGTGCCAGCATGCTAGCGGGAGTAATCTACGAGCAGTACTTC.

This clonotype was found a few times. The rearrangement links TRBV12-3 or TRBV12-4 to TRBJ2-4, with D maybe TRBD1 (6 bases). Trimming stripped 5 bases from V and 3 bases from J, with 17 bases between. This CDR3 is built from 16 residues. The CDR3 sequence is CASSPGQWGYKNIQYF. In DNA, the CDR3 is TGTGCCAGCAGTCCAGGACAGTGGGGGTACAAAAACATTCAGTACTTC.

The chain employs TRBV7-9 and TRBJ2-7, with 7 bases identical to TRBD2. Germline CDR1 is SEHNR and CDR2 is FQNEAQ (reference sequence). The CDR3 has 13 residues. V gave up 3 bases and J gave up 5 bases; unmatched junction bases: 4. The CDR3 DNA sequence: TGTGCCAGCAGCTTCGCGGGAGAGGACGAGCAGTACTTC. Amino acid sequence: CASSFAGEDEQYF.

This clonotype was detected ten times or more. V usage is TRBV3-1 and J usage is TRBJ2-3; 9 bases are a match to TRBD1. V was clipped by 8 bases and J by 3 bases; unmatched bases: 12. In germline, CDR1 is LGHDT, CDR2 YNNKEL (reference sequence). The CDR3 runs to 16 residues. CDR3 region: CASSRTGGAWTDTQYF. The CDR3 DNA follows: TGTGCCAGCTCACGAACAGGGGGCGCGTGGACAGATACGCAGTATTTT.

The chain is built from TRBV18 and TRBJ2-7, with 8 bases matching TRBD2. The CDR3 has 14 residues. Trimming took 6 bases from V and 4 from J; bases not matched to a gene: 8. Germline CDR1 KGHSH, CDR2 LQKENI. The CDR3 bases are TGTGCCAGCTCCCCAGCAAGCGGGGGTTACGAGCAGTACTTC. Amino acid sequence: CASSPASGGYEQYF.

The gene calls are TRBV29-1 and TRBJ2-5, with D unclear. The CDR3 runs 13 residues. The germline gives CDR1 SQVTM, CDR2 ANQGSEA. Deletions cut 6 bases from V and 2 bases from J, with 13 bases between. CDR3 sequence: CSVSPRVQETQYF. The CDR3 DNA sequence: TGCAGCGTGTCGCCTAGGGTACAAGAGACCCAGTACTTC.

This chain connects TRBV7-2 to TRBJ1-2, with 8 positions matching TRBD1. Germline V gene data show CDR1 as SGHTA and CDR2 as FQGNSA. Trimming cost V 5 bases and J 6 bases; bases outside gene matches: 5. The CDR3 runs to 13 residues. The CDR3 sequence: CASSTGQGNGYTF. CDR3 in DNA: TGTGCCAGCAGCACCGGACAGGGAAATGGCTACACCTTC. Full variable domain (remainder filled in from reference TRBV7-2 and TRBJ1-2): GAGVSQSPSNKVTEKGKDVELRCDPISGHTALYWYRQSLGQGLEFLIYFQGNSAPDKSGLPSDRFSAERTGGSVSTLTIQRTQQEDSAVYLCASSTGQGNGYTFGSGTRLTVV.

The table lists this clonotype with a few counts. The chain carries TRBV5-5 and TRBJ1-4; D gene unclear. There are 15 residues in the CDR3. V was trimmed by 2 bases and J by 3 bases, leaving 11 bases between them. In germline, CDR1 is SGHKS, CDR2 YYEKEE (reference sequence). CDR3 amino acids: CASSFLGKANEKLFF. The CDR3 bases are TGTGCCAGCAGCTTCTTAGGCAAGGCTAATGAAAAACTGTTTTTT.

This clonotype was counted only a few times. The CDR3 sequence is CASSLGQPDNSPLHF. CDR3 nucleotide sequence: TGTGCCAGCAGCTTGGGACAGCCCGATAATTCACCCCTCCACTTT. The genes are TRBV9 and TRBJ1-6; 7 positions agree with TRBD1. Per germline, CDR1 SGDLS and CDR2 YYNGEE. V shed 4 bases and J 5 bases; nucleotides not matched to a gene: 6. This CDR3 is 15 amino acids long.

This clonotype was seen a handful of times. The chain is built from TRBV6-5 and TRBJ2-7; a weak D match, TRBD1 (5 bases). The V end was cut by 7 bases, the J end by 3 bases, with 16 bases between. The CDR3 runs to 14 residues. The germline gives CDR1 MNHEY, CDR2 SVGAGI. The CDR3 reads CASTNGQGYYEQYF. The CDR3 nucleotides read TGTGCCAGCACCAACGGGCAGGGCTACTACGAGCAGTACTTC.

The chain links TRBV20-1 to TRBJ2-5; a possible D gene is TRBD2 (6 bases). Germline V gene data show CDR1 as DFQATT and CDR2 as SNEGSKA (reference sequence). The V end lost 6 bases, the J end lost 2 bases, and 13 bases lay between the germline ends. This CDR3 has 13 residues. In DNA form, the CDR3 reads TGCAGTGCCATCGGACTACTACAAGAGACCCAGTACTTC. As protein: CSAIGLLQETQYF.

This clonotype showed up just a few times. This rearrangement joins TRBV11-2 to TRBJ2-7, with unresolved D. Germline V gene data show CDR1 as SGHAT and CDR2 as FQNNGV. The CDR3 is 12 amino acids. Trimming stripped 5 bases from V and 9 bases from J, with 14 bases between. This CDR3 is CASSLNVGTQYF. In DNA, the CDR3 is TGTGCCAGCAGCCTAAATGTGGGTACGCAGTACTTC.

The CDR3 nucleotides are TGTGCCAGCAGTCTCCGGGGGACTGGGATATACGAGCAGTACTTC. Its protein product is CASSLRGTGIYEQYF. This sequence joins TRBV27 and TRBJ2-7, with a weak D call TRBD2 (6 bases). Per the germline V gene, CDR1 is MNHEY and CDR2 is SMNVEV (reference sequence). V lost 5 bases and J lost 4, with 18 bases in between. This CDR3 contains 15 residues.

To note about this clonotype: A read error may account for a junction end that differs from germline. The V gene is TRBV12-3 or TRBV12-4, the J gene TRBJ2-7; 9 bases are a match to TRBD1. The CDR3 is 11 residues long. DNA of the CDR3: TGTGCCAGCAGTTTGGGGGGACAGGGCCACTTC. It translates to CASSLGGQGHF.

This clonotype turned up a few times. V and J are TRBV11-1 and TRBJ2-7; 11 nucleotides align to TRBD2. CDR3 length: 14 amino acids. J was trimmed by 7 bases and V by 4 bases; bases with no gene match: 6. The germline V gene encodes CDR1 SGHAT and CDR2 FQDESV (reference sequence). For the CDR3, the DNA is TGTGCCAGCAGCTCTATACTAGCGGGAGAGGAGCAGTACTTC. It codes for CASSSILAGEEQYF.

This clonotype was seen a few times. V and J are TRBV6-5 and TRBJ1-2, with 9 positions matching TRBD1. This CDR3 is built from 13 residues. CDR1 is MNHEY, CDR2 SVGAGI, per germline. V was clipped by 6 bases and J by 6 bases; unmatched bases: 5. The CDR3 nucleotides read TGTGCCAGCAGACGGGACAGGGAGGATGGCTACACCTTC. Translation gives CASRRDREDGYTF.

This clonotype was detected many times. The chain has TRBV29-1 and TRBJ2-1, with D tentatively TRBD2 (5 bases). The CDR3 extends over 14 amino acids. V was clipped by 7 bases and J by 2 bases, with 15 bases between them. Germline CDR1 is SQVTM and CDR2 is ANQGSEA. CDR3 sequence: CSGRARPPYNEQFF. The CDR3 coding sequence is TGCAGCGGGCGGGCCAGGCCGCCCTACAATGAGCAGTTCTTC.

Only a few counts were recorded for this clonotype. The chain uses TRBV18 and TRBJ2-7; D gene ambiguous. Trimming removed 3 bases from V and 1 base from J, with 7 bases in between. Germline V lookup: CDR1 KGHSH, CDR2 LQKENI. This CDR3 comprises 13 residues. The CDR3 loop reads CASSPTESYEQYF. DNA of the CDR3: TGTGCCAGCTCACCTACCGAGTCCTACGAGCAGTACTTC.

To note about this clonotype: The junction and the germline gene differ at one end; a read error may be behind it. The chain couples TRBV6-5 to TRBJ2-1; possible D gene TRBD2, 5 bases. In germline, CDR1 is MNHEY, CDR2 SVGAGI. This CDR3 has 13 residues. CDR3 region: CASSRPGNNVQFF. The CDR3 DNA reads TGTGCCAGCAGTCGGCCGGGGAACAATGTGCAGTTCTTC.

There are a few counts of this clonotype. V gene TRBV20-1 combines with J gene TRBJ2-5, with 7 positions matching TRBD1. CDR3 length: 13 residues. The junction had 4 bases not matched to a gene; V was cut back by 1 base and J by 5 bases. Germline loops: CDR1 DFQATT, CDR2 SNEGSKA (reference sequence). CDR3 amino acids: CSARARGLETQYF. The CDR3 nucleotides are TGCAGTGCTAGAGCTAGGGGGCTTGAGACCCAGTACTTC.